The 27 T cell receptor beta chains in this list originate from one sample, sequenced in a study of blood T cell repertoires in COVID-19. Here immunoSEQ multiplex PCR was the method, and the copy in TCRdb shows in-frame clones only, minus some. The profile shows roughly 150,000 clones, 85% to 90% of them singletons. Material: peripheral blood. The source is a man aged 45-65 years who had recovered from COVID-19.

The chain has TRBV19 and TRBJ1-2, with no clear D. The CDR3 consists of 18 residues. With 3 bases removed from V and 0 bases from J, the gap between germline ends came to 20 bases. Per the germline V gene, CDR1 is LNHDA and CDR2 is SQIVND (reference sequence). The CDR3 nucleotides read TGTGCCAGTAGTATTCCCCACTCGCGGGGAAGCCCTAACTATGGCTACACCTTC. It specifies CASSIPHSRGSPNYGYTF.

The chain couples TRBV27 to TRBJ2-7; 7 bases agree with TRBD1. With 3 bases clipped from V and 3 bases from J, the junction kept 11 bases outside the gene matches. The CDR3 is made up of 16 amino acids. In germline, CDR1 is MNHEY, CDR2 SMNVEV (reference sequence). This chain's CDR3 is CASSLQRTGLGYEQYF. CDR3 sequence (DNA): TGTGCCAGCAGTTTGCAAAGGACAGGCCTGGGCTACGAGCAGTACTTC.

The CDR3 DNA reads TGTGCCAGCAGCTTAGCGGGGGGGACTAACACCGGGGAGCTGTTTTTT. Amino acids: CASSLAGGTNTGELFF. This chain joins TRBV11-3 and TRBJ2-2; 8 bases map to TRBD2. CDR1 SGHNT and CDR2 YENEEA come from the germline V gene. CDR3 length: 16 amino acids. With 1 base clipped from V and 2 bases from J, the junction kept 3 bases outside the gene matches.

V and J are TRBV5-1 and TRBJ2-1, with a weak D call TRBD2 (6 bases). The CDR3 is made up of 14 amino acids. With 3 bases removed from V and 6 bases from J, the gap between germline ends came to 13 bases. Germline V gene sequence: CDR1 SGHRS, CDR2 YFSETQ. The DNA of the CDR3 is TGCGCCAGCAGCTACGGGACTTCTATCAATGAGCAGTTCTTC. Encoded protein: CASSYGTSINEQFF. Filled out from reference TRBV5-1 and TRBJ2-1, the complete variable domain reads KAGVTQTPRYLIKTRGQQVTLSCSPISGHRSVSWYQQTPGQGLQFLFEYFSETQRNKGNFPGRFSGRQFSNSRSEMNVSTLELGDSALYLCASSYGTSINEQFFGPGTRLTVL.

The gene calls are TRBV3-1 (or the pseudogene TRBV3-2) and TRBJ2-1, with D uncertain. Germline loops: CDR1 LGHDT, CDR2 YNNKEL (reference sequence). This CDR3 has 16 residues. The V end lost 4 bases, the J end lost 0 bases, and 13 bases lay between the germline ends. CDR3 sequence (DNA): TGTGCCAGCAGCCGCCGTCTAAGCGCCTCCTACAATGAGCAGTTCTTC. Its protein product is CASSRRLSASYNEQFF.

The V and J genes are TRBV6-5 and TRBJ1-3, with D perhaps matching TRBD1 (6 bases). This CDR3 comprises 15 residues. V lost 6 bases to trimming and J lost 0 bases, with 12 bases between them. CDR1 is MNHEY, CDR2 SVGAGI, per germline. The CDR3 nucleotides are TGTGCCAGCAGGCACAGAGGGGGCTCTGGAAACACCATATATTTT. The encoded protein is CASRHRGGSGNTIYF.

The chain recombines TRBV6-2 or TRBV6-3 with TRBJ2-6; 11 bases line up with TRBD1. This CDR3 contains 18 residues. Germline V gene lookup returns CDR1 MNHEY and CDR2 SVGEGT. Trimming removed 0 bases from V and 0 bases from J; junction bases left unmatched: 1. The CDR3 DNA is TGTGCCAGCAGTTACTCTGGGACAGGGGGCTCTGGGGCCAACGTCCTGACTTTC. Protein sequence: CASSYSGTGGSGANVLTF.

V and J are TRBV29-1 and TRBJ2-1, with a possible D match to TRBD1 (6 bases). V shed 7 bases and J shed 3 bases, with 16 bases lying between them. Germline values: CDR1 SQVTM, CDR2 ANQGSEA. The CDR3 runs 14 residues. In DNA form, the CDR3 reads TGCAGCGCCCCCCTCAGGGGAAGCTACAATGAGCAGTTCTTC. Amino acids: CSAPLRGSYNEQFF.

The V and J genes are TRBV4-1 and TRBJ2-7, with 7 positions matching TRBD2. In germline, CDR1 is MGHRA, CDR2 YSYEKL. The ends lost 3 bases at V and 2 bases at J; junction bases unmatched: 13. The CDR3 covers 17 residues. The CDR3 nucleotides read TGCGCCAGCAGCCAGAACGTCGTGCCTAGCGGCACCTACGAGCAGTACTTC. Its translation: CASSQNVVPSGTYEQYF.

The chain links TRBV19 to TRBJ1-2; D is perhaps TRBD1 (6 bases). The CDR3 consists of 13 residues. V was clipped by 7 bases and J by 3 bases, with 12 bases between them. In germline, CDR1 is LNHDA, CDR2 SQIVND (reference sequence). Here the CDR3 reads CASKNGGHYGYTF. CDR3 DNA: TGTGCCAGTAAGAACGGGGGGCACTATGGCTACACCTTC.

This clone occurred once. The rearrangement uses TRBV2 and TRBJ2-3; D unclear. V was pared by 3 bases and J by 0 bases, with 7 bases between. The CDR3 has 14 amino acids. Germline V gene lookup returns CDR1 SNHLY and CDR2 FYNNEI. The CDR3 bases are TGTGCCAGCAGTGAGTACCGGAGCACAGATACGCAGTATTTT. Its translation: CASSEYRSTDTQYF.

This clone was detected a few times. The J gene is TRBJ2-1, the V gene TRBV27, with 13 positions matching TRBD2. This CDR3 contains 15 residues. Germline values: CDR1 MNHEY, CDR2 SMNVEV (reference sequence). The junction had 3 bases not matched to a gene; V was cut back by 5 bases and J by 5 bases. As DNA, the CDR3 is TGTGCCAGCAGTCAGACTAGCGGGGGGAACAATGAGCAGTTCTTC. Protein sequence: CASSQTSGGNNEQFF.

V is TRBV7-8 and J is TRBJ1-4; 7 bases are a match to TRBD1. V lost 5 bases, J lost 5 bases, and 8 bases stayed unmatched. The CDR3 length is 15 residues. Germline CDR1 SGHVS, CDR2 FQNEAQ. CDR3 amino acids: CASSPNRGTNEKLFF. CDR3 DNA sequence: TGTGCCAGCAGCCCGAACAGGGGTACAAATGAAAAACTGTTTTTT.

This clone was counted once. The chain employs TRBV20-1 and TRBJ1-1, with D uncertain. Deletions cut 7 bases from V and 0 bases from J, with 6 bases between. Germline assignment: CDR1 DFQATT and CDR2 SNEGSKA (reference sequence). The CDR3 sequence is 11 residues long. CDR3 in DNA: TGCAGTGGTCCGTTGAACACTGAAGCTTTCTTT. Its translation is CSGPLNTEAFF.

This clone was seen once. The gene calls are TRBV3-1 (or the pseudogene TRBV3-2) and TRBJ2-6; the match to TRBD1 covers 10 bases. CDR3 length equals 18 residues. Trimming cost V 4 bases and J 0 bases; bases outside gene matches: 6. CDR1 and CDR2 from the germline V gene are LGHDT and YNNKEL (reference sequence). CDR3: CASSPLGDRGSGANVLTF. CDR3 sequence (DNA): TGTGCCAGCAGCCCCCTCGGGGACAGGGGCTCTGGGGCCAACGTCCTGACTTTC.

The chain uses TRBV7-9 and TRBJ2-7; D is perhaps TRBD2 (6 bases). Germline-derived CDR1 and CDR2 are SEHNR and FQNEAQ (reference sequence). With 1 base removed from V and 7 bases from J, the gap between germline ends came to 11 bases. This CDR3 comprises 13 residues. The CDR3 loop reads CASSLEWGEEQYF. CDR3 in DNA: TGTGCCAGCAGCTTAGAGTGGGGGGAAGAGCAGTACTTC.

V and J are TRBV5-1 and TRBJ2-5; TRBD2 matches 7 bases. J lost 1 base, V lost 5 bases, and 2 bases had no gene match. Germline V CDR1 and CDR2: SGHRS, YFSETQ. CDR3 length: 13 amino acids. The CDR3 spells CASRRGTQETQYF. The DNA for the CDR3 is TGCGCCAGCAGGCGGGGGACCCAAGAGACCCAGTACTTC.

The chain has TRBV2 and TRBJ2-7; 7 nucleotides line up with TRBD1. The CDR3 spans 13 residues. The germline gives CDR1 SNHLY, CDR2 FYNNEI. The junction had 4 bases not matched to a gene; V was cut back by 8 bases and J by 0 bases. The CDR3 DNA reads TGTGCCAGCCTTCCAGGGGGCTCCTACGAGCAGTACTTC. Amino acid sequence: CASLPGGSYEQYF.

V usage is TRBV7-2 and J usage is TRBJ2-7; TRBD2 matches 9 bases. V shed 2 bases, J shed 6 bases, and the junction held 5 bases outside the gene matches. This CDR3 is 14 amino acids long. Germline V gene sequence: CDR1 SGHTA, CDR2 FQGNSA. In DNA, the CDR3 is TGTGCCAGCAGCTTACCCGCGGGGGGGCTCGAGCAGTACTTC. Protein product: CASSLPAGGLEQYF.

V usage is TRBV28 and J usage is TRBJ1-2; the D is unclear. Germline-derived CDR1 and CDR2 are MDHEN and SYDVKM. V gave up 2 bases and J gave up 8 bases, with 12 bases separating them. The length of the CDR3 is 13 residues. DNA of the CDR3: TGTGCCAGCAGTTTAGGCGGCTCTAGGGGCTACACCTTC. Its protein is CASSLGGSRGYTF.

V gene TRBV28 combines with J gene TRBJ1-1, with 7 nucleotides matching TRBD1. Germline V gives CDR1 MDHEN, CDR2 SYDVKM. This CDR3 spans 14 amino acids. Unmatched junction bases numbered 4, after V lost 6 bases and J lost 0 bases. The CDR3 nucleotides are TGTGCCAGCAGGGACAGGAGGATGAACACTGAAGCTTTCTTT. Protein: CASRDRRMNTEAFF.

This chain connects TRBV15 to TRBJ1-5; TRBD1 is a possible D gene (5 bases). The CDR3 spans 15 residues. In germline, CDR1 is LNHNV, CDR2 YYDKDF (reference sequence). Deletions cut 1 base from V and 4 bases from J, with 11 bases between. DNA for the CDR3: TGTGCCACCAGCAGAGCAGGGCAGGTTAATCAGCCCCAGCATTTT. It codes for CATSRAGQVNQPQHF.

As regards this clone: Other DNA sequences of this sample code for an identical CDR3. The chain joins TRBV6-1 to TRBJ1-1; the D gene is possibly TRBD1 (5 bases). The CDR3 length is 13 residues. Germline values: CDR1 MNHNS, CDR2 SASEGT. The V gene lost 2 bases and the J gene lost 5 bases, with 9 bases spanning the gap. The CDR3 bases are TGTGCCAGCAGTGAAAGGCAGGGAACTGAAGCTTTCTTT. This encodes CASSERQGTEAFF.

The CDR3 loop reads CASSLSKGGEQFF. CDR3 bases: TGTGCCAGCAGTCTCTCGAAGGGGGGGGAGCAGTTCTTC. The J gene is TRBJ2-1, the V gene TRBV27, with D perhaps TRBD2 (7 bases). The length of the CDR3 is 13 residues. Germline CDR1 and CDR2: MNHEY and SMNVEV (reference sequence). V lost 5 bases and J lost 10, with 15 bases in between.

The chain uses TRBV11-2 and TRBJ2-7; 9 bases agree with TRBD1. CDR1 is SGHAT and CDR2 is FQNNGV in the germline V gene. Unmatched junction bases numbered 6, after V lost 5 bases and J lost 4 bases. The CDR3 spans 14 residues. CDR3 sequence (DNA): TGTGCCAGCAGCATGGGACAGGGACGATACGAGCAGTACTTC. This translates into CASSMGQGRYEQYF.

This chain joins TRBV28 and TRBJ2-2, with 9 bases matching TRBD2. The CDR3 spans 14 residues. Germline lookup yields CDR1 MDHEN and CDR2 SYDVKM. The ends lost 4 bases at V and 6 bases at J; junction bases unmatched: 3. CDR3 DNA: TGTGCCAGCAGTTCCGGGACTAGCTCCGGGGAGCTGTTTTTT. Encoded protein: CASSSGTSSGELFF.

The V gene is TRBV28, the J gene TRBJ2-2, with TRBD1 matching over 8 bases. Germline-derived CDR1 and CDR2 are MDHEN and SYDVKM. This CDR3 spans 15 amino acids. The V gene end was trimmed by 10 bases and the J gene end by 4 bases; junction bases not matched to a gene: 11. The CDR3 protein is CATRNQGASTGELFF. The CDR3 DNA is TGTGCCACGAGAAACCAGGGGGCGAGCACCGGGGAGCTGTTTTTT.